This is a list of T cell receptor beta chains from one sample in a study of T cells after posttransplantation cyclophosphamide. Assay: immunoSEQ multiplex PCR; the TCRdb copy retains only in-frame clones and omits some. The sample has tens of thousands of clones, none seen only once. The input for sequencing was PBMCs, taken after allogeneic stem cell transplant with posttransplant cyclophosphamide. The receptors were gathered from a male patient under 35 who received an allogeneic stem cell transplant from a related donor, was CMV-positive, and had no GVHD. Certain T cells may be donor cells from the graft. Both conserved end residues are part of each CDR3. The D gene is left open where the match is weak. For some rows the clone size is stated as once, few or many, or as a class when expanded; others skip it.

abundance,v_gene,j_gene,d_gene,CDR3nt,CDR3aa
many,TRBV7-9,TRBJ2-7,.,TGTGCCAGCTCAGGTATTCAAGGCTCCTACGAGCAGTACTTC,CASSGIQGSYEQYF
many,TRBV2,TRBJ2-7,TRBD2,TGTGCCAGCAGTTTTCTAGCGGGGGGGCTCTACGAGCAGTACTTC,CASSFLAGGLYEQYF
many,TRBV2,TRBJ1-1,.,TGTGCCAGCAGTGGACAGGCTAACACTGAAGCTTTCTTT,CASSGQANTEAFF
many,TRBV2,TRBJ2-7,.,TGTGCCAGCAGTCAGGAGAGGGACTACGAGCAGTACTTC,CASSQERDYEQYF
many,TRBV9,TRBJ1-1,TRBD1,TGTGCCGCTTCGACAGGGACGAACACTGAAGCTTTCTTT,CAASTGTNTEAFF
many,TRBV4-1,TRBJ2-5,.,TGCGCCAGCAGCCCTTCCCCAGCTAGGGGCTACCAAGAGACCCAGTACTTC,CASSPSPARGYQETQYF
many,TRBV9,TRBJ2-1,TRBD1,TGTGCCAGCAGCGTCCGGTCAATCGCGGGACAGGGGGCGAATGAGCAGTTCTTC,CASSVRSIAGQGANEQFF
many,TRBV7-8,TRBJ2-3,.,TGTGCCAGCAGCTTAGTTAACAGCCACCCCACAGATACGCAGTATTTT,CASSLVNSHPTDTQYF
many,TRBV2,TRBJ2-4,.,TGTGCCAGCGGGGTACAGGGATGGAACATTCAGTACTTC,CASGVQGWNIQYF
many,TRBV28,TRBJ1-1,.,TGTGCCAGCAGTATAGGGACACTGAGAGCTTTCTTT,CASSIGTLRAFF
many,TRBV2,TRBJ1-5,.,TGTGCCAGCAGTGTCGACAGAAATCAGCCCCAGCATTTT,CASSVDRNQPQHF
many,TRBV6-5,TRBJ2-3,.,TGTGCCAGCAGTTTCACACGCGACGGGACAGATACGCAGTATTTT,CASSFTRDGTDTQYF
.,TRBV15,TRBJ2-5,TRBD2,TGTGCCACCAGCAGAGAGGGGGGGGGTACAGGCCAAGAGACCCAGTACTTC,CATSREGGGTGQETQYF
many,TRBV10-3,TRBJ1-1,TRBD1,TGTGCCATCAGTGAGTCGAATCCGGGACAGGGAAGACGGTTTTCCTGGATGAACACTGAAGCTTTCTTT,CAISESNPGQGRRFSWMNTEAFF
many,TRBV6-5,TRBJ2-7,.,TGTGCCAGCAGGCTGGGTGGCGGGTGGGGCTACGAGCAGTACTTC,CASRLGGGWGYEQYF
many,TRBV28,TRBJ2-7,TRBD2,TGTGCCAGCAGTTTGGGGGGGGGAGTCAACGAGCAGTACTTC,CASSLGGGVNEQYF
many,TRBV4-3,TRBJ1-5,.,TGCGCCAGCAGCCAAGATAATCCGTCCTATAGCAATCAGCCCCAGCATTTT,CASSQDNPSYSNQPQHF
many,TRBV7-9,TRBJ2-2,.,TGTGCCAGCAGCTTAGCCGGAGAAACCGCATACACCGGGGAGCTGTTTTTT,CASSLAGETAYTGELFF
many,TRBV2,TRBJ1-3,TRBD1,TGTGCCAGCACTGGACAGGGGGCGCGAGGAAACACCATATATTTT,CASTGQGARGNTIYF
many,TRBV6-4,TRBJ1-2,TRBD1,TGTGCCAGCAGGACCTCAACAGGGGGCGGTGGCTACACCTTC,CASRTSTGGGGYTF
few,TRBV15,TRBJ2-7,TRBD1,TGTGCCACCAGCAGAGACCTGGGGGACAGGGGCTCCTACGAGCAGTACTTC,CATSRDLGDRGSYEQYF
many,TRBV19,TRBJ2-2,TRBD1,TGTGCCAGTAGTATCACAGGGGAGAACACCGGGGAGCTGTTTTTT,CASSITGENTGELFF
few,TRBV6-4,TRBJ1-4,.,TGTGCCAACCGGGACTCTTCACGGGGGGCAAAACTGTTTTTT,CANRDSSRGAKLFF
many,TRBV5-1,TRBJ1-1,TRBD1,TGCGCCAGCAGCTGGAGGACAGGGGGGTCGCACACTGAAGCTTTCTTT,CASSWRTGGSHTEAFF
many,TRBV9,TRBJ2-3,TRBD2,TGTGCCAGCAGCGTACTGGGGCTAGCGGGGATCACAGATACGCAGTATTTT,CASSVLGLAGITDTQYF
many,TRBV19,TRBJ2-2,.,TGTGCCAGTAGTATAGTTTGGGGGGCGAACACCGGGGAGCTGTTTTTT,CASSIVWGANTGELFF
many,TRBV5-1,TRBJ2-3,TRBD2,TGCGCCAGCAGCTTGGCCCGGGCGGGGGGGTTAGATACGCAGTATTTT,CASSLARAGGLDTQYF
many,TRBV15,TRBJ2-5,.,TGTGCCACCAGCAGAGACCCGAGGGGGGAGACCCAGTACTTC,CATSRDPRGETQYF
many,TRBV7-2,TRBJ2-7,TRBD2,TGTGCCAGCAGCGCTGGGACTAGCGGGAGTGTGCAGTACTTC,CASSAGTSGSVQYF
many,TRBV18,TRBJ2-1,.,TGTGCCAGCTCATCCGGGGACAATGAGCAGTTCTTC,CASSSGDNEQFF
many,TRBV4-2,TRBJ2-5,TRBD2,TGTGCCAGCAGCCACCTGTCTAGCGGGGATGTTCGGGAGACCCAGTACTTC,CASSHLSSGDVRETQYF
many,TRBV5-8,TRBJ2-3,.,TGTGCCAGCAGCTTGACTCCCCCAGATACGCAGTATTTT,CASSLTPPDTQYF
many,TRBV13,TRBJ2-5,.,TGTGCCAGCAGCTTAGTTTCAGGGAAAGAGACCCAGTACTTC,CASSLVSGKETQYF
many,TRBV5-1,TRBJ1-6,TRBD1,TGCGCCAGCAGCCGTACAGGGGCCCGGGATTCACCCCTCCACTTT,CASSRTGARDSPLHF
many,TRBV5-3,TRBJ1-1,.,TGTGCCAGAAGCCCCACAGGGTACGTCGTTGGCACTGAAGCTTTCTTT,CARSPTGYVVGTEAFF
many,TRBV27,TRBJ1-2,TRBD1,TGTGCCAGCAGTTTCGTGGCGGGACAGGTCTATGGCTACACCTTC,CASSFVAGQVYGYTF
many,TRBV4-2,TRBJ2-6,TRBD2,TGTGCCAGCAGCCAAACTCCGGGACTAGCAAGTGGGGCCAACGTCCTGACTTTC,CASSQTPGLASGANVLTF
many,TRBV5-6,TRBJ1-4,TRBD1,TGTGCCAGCAGTTGGAGGACAGGGTGGAGTGAAAAACTGTTTTTT,CASSWRTGWSEKLFF
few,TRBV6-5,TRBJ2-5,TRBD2,TGTGCCGGCAGTTACTCGTTAGCGGGGGTGAGAGAGACCCAGTACTTC,CAGSYSLAGVRETQYF
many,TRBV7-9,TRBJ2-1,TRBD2,TGTGCCAGCAGCTTAGTGCTAGCGGGAGACAATGAGCAGTTCTTC,CASSLVLAGDNEQFF
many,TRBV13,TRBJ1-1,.,TGTGCCAGCAGCTTTAGAGGAGGCGACACTGAAGCTTTCTTT,CASSFRGGDTEAFF